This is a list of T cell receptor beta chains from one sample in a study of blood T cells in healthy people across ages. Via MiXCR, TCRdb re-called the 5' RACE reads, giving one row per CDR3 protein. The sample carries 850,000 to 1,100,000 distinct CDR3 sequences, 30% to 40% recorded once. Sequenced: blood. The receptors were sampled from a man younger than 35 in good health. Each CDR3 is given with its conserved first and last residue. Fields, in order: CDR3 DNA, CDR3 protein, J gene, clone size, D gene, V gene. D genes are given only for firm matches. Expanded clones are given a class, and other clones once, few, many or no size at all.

DNA: TGCAGTGCCCGAAAACAGGGGGGGGAATCCTACAATGAGCAGTTCTTC; CDR3: CSARKQGGESYNEQFF; J: TRBJ2-1; size: .; D: .; V: TRBV20-1
DNA: TGTGCCAGCAGTACTCCGGGACAGGGCAAGGATGAGCAGTTCTTC; CDR3: CASSTPGQGKDEQFF; J: TRBJ2-1; size: .; D: TRBD1; V: TRBV6-6
DNA: TGCAGTGCTAGGACCGACCGTGGAGATACGCAGTATTTT; CDR3: CSARTDRGDTQYF; J: TRBJ2-3; size: few; D: .; V: TRBV20-1
DNA: TGCGCCAGCAGTTCTAGCGAGCTAGCGGGGTACAATGAGCAGTTCTTC; CDR3: CASSSSELAGYNEQFF; J: TRBJ2-1; size: many; D: TRBD2; V: TRBV4-1
DNA: TGCAGTGCAACTAGCGGGGGGGCCTGGGACACCGGGGAGCTGTTTTTT; CDR3: CSATSGGAWDTGELFF; J: TRBJ2-2; size: .; D: TRBD2; V: TRBV20-1
DNA: TGCGCCAGCAGCCAATTACTGAACACTGAAGCTTTCTTT; CDR3: CASSQLLNTEAFF; J: TRBJ1-1; size: few; D: .; V: TRBV4-1
DNA: TGTGCCAGCAGTGTCGAGCCTAGGGGGATCGATGGCTACACCTTC; CDR3: CASSVEPRGIDGYTF; J: TRBJ1-2; size: .; D: .; V: TRBV6-1
DNA: TGTGCCAGCAGTGACGCAGGGAACTATGGCTACACCTTC; CDR3: CASSDAGNYGYTF; J: TRBJ1-2; size: few; D: .; V: TRBV6-5
DNA: TGCAGCGTCGAAACAGGGGAAAGTCTAATTAGGGATACGCAGTATTTT; CDR3: CSVETGESLIRDTQYF; J: TRBJ2-3; size: .; D: TRBD1; V: TRBV29-1
DNA: TGTGCCAGCAGCCAAGTTCGGACACGCTTCTCCAAGGACGGCTACACCTTC; CDR3: CASSQVRTRFSKDGYTF; J: TRBJ1-2; size: .; D: .; V: TRBV3-1
DNA: TGCAGCGCCTTAACCGGGGGGTATGAGCAGTACTTC; CDR3: CSALTGGYEQYF; J: TRBJ2-7; size: few; D: TRBD2; V: TRBV29-1
DNA: TGTGCCAGCAGCGCCGGACTAGCTCTCTACGAGCAGTACTTC; CDR3: CASSAGLALYEQYF; J: TRBJ2-7; size: few; D: TRBD2; V: TRBV7-2
DNA: TGTGCCAGCTCACCAGAGGCCGAAAATTCACCCCTCCACTTT; CDR3: CASSPEAENSPLHF; J: TRBJ1-6; size: .; D: .; V: TRBV18
DNA: TGTGCCAGCAGTTACTCGACCGGGACAGGGAGAATCAACACCTTC; CDR3: CASSYSTGTGRINTF; J: TRBJ1-2; size: few; D: TRBD1; V: TRBV6-2/TRBV6-3
DNA: TGTGCCAGCACTGGGAACGGGGGGGCCCACAATGAGCAGTTCTTC; CDR3: CASTGNGGAHNEQFF; J: TRBJ2-1; size: .; D: TRBD2; V: TRBV27
DNA: TGCGCCAGCAGCCAACAGGGGTTGTCTGTCCACGAGCAGTACTTC; CDR3: CASSQQGLSVHEQYF; J: TRBJ2-7; size: .; D: .; V: TRBV4-1
DNA: TGTGCCAGCAGTTTGACCGACAGGGGGCGGTCTTCACCCCCCCACTTT; CDR3: CASSLTDRGRSSPPHF; J: TRBJ1-6; size: .; D: TRBD1; V: TRBV25-1
DNA: TGTGCCAGCAGTTCCCTAGACAATGAGCAGTTCTTC; CDR3: CASSSLDNEQFF; J: TRBJ2-1; size: many; D: .; V: TRBV28
DNA: TGTGCCATCAGTTCCGGGACTAGCGGGGGTTCCTACGAGCAGTACTTC; CDR3: CAISSGTSGGSYEQYF; J: TRBJ2-7; size: few; D: TRBD2; V: TRBV10-3
DNA: TGTGCCAGCAGTTCCCAGTGGGGCTACACCTTC; CDR3: CASSSQWGYTF; J: TRBJ1-2; size: .; D: .; V: TRBV12-3/TRBV12-4
DNA: TGTGCCATCAGTGAGTCAGGGGGTATGAATGAAAAACTGTTTTTT; CDR3: CAISESGGMNEKLFF; J: TRBJ1-4; size: .; D: .; V: TRBV10-3
DNA: TGTGCCATCAGTGACGGGCGGGACGGCCAAGAGACCCAGTACTTC; CDR3: CAISDGRDGQETQYF; J: TRBJ2-5; size: .; D: .; V: TRBV10-3
DNA: TGCGCCAGCAGCCAAGAACAGGGACTAGCGGCGAACAATGAGCAGTTCTTC; CDR3: CASSQEQGLAANNEQFF; J: TRBJ2-1; size: few; D: TRBD2; V: TRBV4-1
DNA: TGTGCCAGCAGCCTGCTAGATTCACCCCTCCACTTT; CDR3: CASSLLDSPLHF; J: TRBJ1-6; size: few; D: .; V: TRBV27
DNA: TGTGCCAGCAGTAAAGCGGGCACAGATACGCAGTATTTT; CDR3: CASSKAGTDTQYF; J: TRBJ2-3; size: few; D: .; V: TRBV25-1
DNA: TGTGCCAGCCGGAGTGGCACTGAAGCTTTCTTT; CDR3: CASRSGTEAFF; J: TRBJ1-1; size: .; D: .; V: TRBV6-5
DNA: TGTGCCAGCAGTCCAGCGCAGGGTCACTATGGCTACACCTTC; CDR3: CASSPAQGHYGYTF; J: TRBJ1-2; size: many; D: .; V: TRBV12-3/TRBV12-4
DNA: TGCAGTGCTAGACGTCGACAGTCCAATCAGCCCCAGCATTTT; CDR3: CSARRRQSNQPQHF; J: TRBJ1-5; size: few; D: .; V: TRBV20-1
DNA: TGTGCCAGCACCCTTCCGGACAGGGGAACGAACTATGGCCACACCTTC; CDR3: CASTLPDRGTNYGHTF; J: TRBJ1-2; size: .; D: TRBD1; V: TRBV6-6
DNA: TGTGCCATCAGTGAGGGGATTACAGGGGCTTACGAGCAGTACTTC; CDR3: CAISEGITGAYEQYF; J: TRBJ2-7; size: few; D: TRBD1; V: TRBV10-3
DNA: TGTGCCAGCAGTTACCCACCGGGGGTGATGGGCAATCAGCCCCAGCATTTT; CDR3: CASSYPPGVMGNQPQHF; J: TRBJ1-5; size: .; D: .; V: TRBV6-2/TRBV6-3
DNA: TGTGCCAGCAGCCCGCGGAGTTGGGGGAACTATGGCCACACCTTC; CDR3: CASSPRSWGNYGHTF; J: TRBJ1-2; size: .; D: .; V: TRBV7-9
DNA: TGTGCCAGCGCACCACAGGGGGCCTATGGCTACACCTTC; CDR3: CASAPQGAYGYTF; J: TRBJ1-2; size: .; D: TRBD1; V: TRBV18
DNA: TGTGCCAGCAGCGCGGGGGGGCCGGGCTACAATGAGCAGTTCTTC; CDR3: CASSAGGPGYNEQFF; J: TRBJ2-1; size: .; D: TRBD2; V: TRBV6-5
DNA: TGCAGCGTTGCGGTCAGCTCTTGGCTGTTTTTT; CDR3: CSVAVSSWLFF; J: TRBJ1-4; size: few; D: .; V: TRBV29-1
DNA: TGTGCCTGGAGCCAGACAGGGAATGAGCAGTACTTC; CDR3: CAWSQTGNEQYF; J: TRBJ2-7; size: few; D: TRBD1; V: TRBV30
DNA: TGTGCCGGACGACAGAACTATGGCTACACCTTC; CDR3: CAGRQNYGYTF; J: TRBJ1-2; size: few; D: .; V: TRBV2
DNA: TGCAGTGCTAGGGTAGACAGGGACGACGAGCAGTACTTC; CDR3: CSARVDRDDEQYF; J: TRBJ2-7; size: .; D: TRBD1; V: TRBV20-1
DNA: TGTGCCAGCAACAGACTGAACACTGAAGCTTTTTTT; CDR3: CASNRLNTEAFF; J: TRBJ1-1; size: .; D: .; V: TRBV6-2/TRBV6-3
DNA: TGCAGTGCTAGAGATCTCGCGACAACTAATGAAAAACTGTTTTTT; CDR3: CSARDLATTNEKLFF; J: TRBJ1-4; size: few; D: .; V: TRBV20-1
DNA: TGTGCCAGCTCCGCGGAAGGCGGGATGACTGAAGCTTTCTTT; CDR3: CASSAEGGMTEAFF; J: TRBJ1-1; size: .; D: .; V: TRBV18
DNA: TGCAGCGGAGGGGAAAGAGAGACCCAGTACTTC; CDR3: CSGGERETQYF; J: TRBJ2-5; size: few; D: .; V: TRBV29-1
DNA: TGTGCCAGCAGCTCCGGGACAGGGATGTTAGATACGCAGTATTTT; CDR3: CASSSGTGMLDTQYF; J: TRBJ2-3; size: .; D: TRBD1; V: TRBV5-4
DNA: TGTGCCAGCAGTCCAGGGGCTCTAGCTAACTATGGCTACACCTTC; CDR3: CASSPGALANYGYTF; J: TRBJ1-2; size: .; D: .; V: TRBV27
DNA: TGTGCCAGCAGGGACAGGGGACGTGAAGAACTGTTTTTT; CDR3: CASRDRGREELFF; J: TRBJ1-4; size: .; D: TRBD1; V: TRBV6-2/TRBV6-3
DNA: TGTGCCAGCAGCTTAGGATTCGGGACAGTCACAGATACGCAGTATTTT; CDR3: CASSLGFGTVTDTQYF; J: TRBJ2-3; size: few; D: TRBD1; V: TRBV7-6
DNA: TGTGCCAGCAGGCCTCAGGGGGGAAAAGAGACCCAGTACTTC; CDR3: CASRPQGGKETQYF; J: TRBJ2-5; size: .; D: .; V: TRBV27
DNA: TGTGCCAGCAGCACGACGTTACAGGGTTTTGAGCAGTTCTTC; CDR3: CASSTTLQGFEQFF; J: TRBJ2-1; size: .; D: .; V: TRBV9
DNA: TGTGCCAGCAGTTACTCGGGACAGGGTAATGGCTATGGCTACACCTTC; CDR3: CASSYSGQGNGYGYTF; J: TRBJ1-2; size: .; D: TRBD1; V: TRBV6-5
DNA: TGCAGTGCTAGTACTGGACAGGAGGAGCAGGCGCAGTACTTC; CDR3: CSASTGQEEQAQYF; J: TRBJ2-4; size: .; D: TRBD1; V: TRBV20-1
DNA: TGTGCCAGCAGTTTCAGGGTGGGGAGGGACTACAATGAGCAGTTCTTC; CDR3: CASSFRVGRDYNEQFF; J: TRBJ2-1; size: .; D: TRBD2; V: TRBV27
DNA: TGTGCCAGCAGTTCACCACAGGGGGCAGTTGAAAAACTGTTTTTT; CDR3: CASSSPQGAVEKLFF; J: TRBJ1-4; size: .; D: TRBD1; V: TRBV28
DNA: TGCAGTGCTAGATCCACCGGGACAGCCCACAATGAGCAGTTCTTC; CDR3: CSARSTGTAHNEQFF; J: TRBJ2-1; size: few; D: TRBD1; V: TRBV20-1
DNA: TGTGCCACCAGTGTTACAGGCACAGATACGCAGTATTTT; CDR3: CATSVTGTDTQYF; J: TRBJ2-3; size: .; D: .; V: TRBV24-1
DNA: TGTGCCAGCAGCTTAGAAGTAATGGGGACAGGGTGGAATGAGCAGTTCTTC; CDR3: CASSLEVMGTGWNEQFF; J: TRBJ2-1; size: .; D: TRBD1; V: TRBV7-2
DNA: TGTGCCAGCAGTTCAATCGACAGGACAACTAATGAAAAACTGTTTTTT; CDR3: CASSSIDRTTNEKLFF; J: TRBJ1-4; size: .; D: .; V: TRBV6-2/TRBV6-3